The rows below give T cell receptor beta chains drawn from one sample of a study of human T cells and chemical hapten exposure. TCRdb passed the RACE reads through MiXCR, listing each CDR3 protein once. Of approximately 370,000 distinct CDR3 sequences listed, 5.5% were seen once; the top ten hold around 8%. The sample here was whole blood, taken in connection with sensitization to the hapten diphenylcyclopropenone (DPC). The receptors originated from a woman under 30 with alopecia areata. Some clones in this sample may be carry-over from other donors' samples. Each CDR3 is given with its conserved first and last residue. The D gene is left open where the match is weak. Some rows have no size entry. The others give once, few or many, or a class for an expanded clone.

>few|TRBJ2-1|TRBD2|TRBV7-9
CASSPGTSAGNEQFF
TGTGCCAGCAGCCCAGGGACTAGCGCAGGGAATGAGCAGTTCTTC
>.|TRBJ2-3|.|TRBV15
CATSRDYGAPPDTQYF
TGTGCCACCAGCAGAGATTACGGGGCTCCCCCAGATACGCAGTATTTT
>.|TRBJ1-1|.|TRBV28
CASSFEGANTEAFF
TGTGCCAGCAGTTTTGAAGGGGCGAACACTGAAGCTTTCTTT
>few|TRBJ1-2|.|TRBV5-6
CASSSGTPPYTF
TGTGCCAGCAGCTCAGGGACCCCACCCTACACCTTC
>.|TRBJ2-7|TRBD1|TRBV29-1
CSVLTGTGGYEQYF
TGCAGCGTTCTGACAGGGACAGGGGGTTACGAGCAGTACTTC
>many|TRBJ2-3|.|TRBV5-4
CASSLERRAVSTDTQYF
TGTGCCAGCAGCCTGGAGAGGAGGGCGGTTAGCACAGATACGCAGTATTTT
>.|TRBJ1-5|.|TRBV21-1
CASSKPPTDTPGDVQPQHF
TGTGCCAGCAGCAAACCCCCGACTGACACCCCAGGGGACGTCCAGCCCCAGCATTTT
>many|TRBJ1-1|.|TRBV5-1
CASSAEGTEAFF
TGCGCCAGCAGTGCGGAGGGCACTGAAGCTTTCTTT
>many|TRBJ2-1|TRBD2|TRBV6-2/TRBV6-3
CASSYSTSGGRGEQFF
TGTGCCAGCAGTTACTCGACTAGCGGGGGGAGGGGTGAGCAGTTCTTC
>many|TRBJ2-1|.|TRBV6-5
CASSSRDNEQFF
TGTGCCAGCAGTAGTAGAGACAATGAGCAGTTCTTC
>many|TRBJ2-2|TRBD1|TRBV20-1
CSALRGQGATGELFF
TGCAGTGCTTTACGGGGACAGGGAGCCACCGGGGAGCTGTTTTTT
>.|TRBJ2-3|.|TRBV6-6
CASSYNYDPAFPTDTQYF
TGTGCCAGCAGTTACAATTACGACCCCGCATTTCCCACAGATACGCAGTATTTT
>.|TRBJ1-5|.|TRBV27
CASSPDKGNQPQHF
TGTGCCAGCAGTCCGGACAAGGGCAATCAGCCCCAGCATTTT
>.|TRBJ2-5|.|TRBV25-1
CASSEYQGEETQYF
TGTGCCAGCAGTGAATACCAGGGTGAAGAGACCCAGTACTTC
>many|TRBJ2-7|TRBD1|TRBV11-3
CASSKDRASTYAQYF
TGTGCCAGCAGCAAGGACAGGGCCTCTACCTACGCGCAGTACTTC
>many|TRBJ2-5|TRBD1|TRBV29-1
CSVARYGTGTQETQYF
TGCAGCGTTGCTCGCTACGGGACAGGGACTCAAGAGACCCAGTACTTC
>.|TRBJ2-7|TRBD1|TRBV4-3
CASSPGPGQGIYEQYF
TGCGCCAGCAGCCCTGGACCGGGACAGGGCATCTACGAGCAGTACTTC
>many|TRBJ1-2|TRBD1|TRBV6-2/TRBV6-3
CASRRTGGLETYGYTF
TGTGCCAGCAGGCGGACAGGGGGCCTTGAGACCTATGGCTACACCTTC
>.|TRBJ2-7|TRBD1|TRBV5-8
CASSSTGDLYELYF
TGTGCCAGCAGCTCGACAGGGGACCTCTACGAGCTGTACTTC
>many|TRBJ1-2|.|TRBV27
CASSPSLDNYGYTF
TGTGCCAGCAGTCCCTCTTTAGATAACTATGGCTACACCTTC
>few|TRBJ2-7|.|TRBV20-1
CSAKTGPGPYEQYF
TGCAGTGCCAAAACGGGACCGGGACCATACGAGCAGTACTTC
>many|TRBJ2-3|.|TRBV9
CASSVQGSDTQYF
TGTGCCAGCAGCGTTCAGGGGTCAGATACGCAGTATTTT
>.|TRBJ2-5|.|TRBV7-8
CASSPSGTAETQYF
TGTGCCAGCAGCCCCTCTGGGACGGCAGAGACCCAGTACTTC
>many|TRBJ2-7|.|TRBV10-3
CAISGGRGDHEQYF
TGTGCCATCAGTGGGGGCAGGGGGGACCACGAGCAGTACTTC
>many|TRBJ2-2|.|TRBV19
CASSTTPQGTNTGELFF
TGTGCCAGTAGTACGACGCCGCAGGGGACTAACACCGGGGAGCTGTTTTTT
>few|TRBJ1-1|.|TRBV20-1
CSAMGKKNTEAFF
TGCAGTGCTATGGGAAAGAAGAACACTGAAGCTTTCTTT
>many|TRBJ1-1|.|TRBV7-9
CASSWDFLPEAFF
TGTGCCAGCAGCTGGGACTTCCTACCTGAAGCTTTCTTT
>few|TRBJ1-1|.|TRBV12-3/TRBV12-4
CASTAFIEAFF
TGTGCCAGCACCGCCTTTATTGAAGCTTTCTTT
>many|TRBJ2-2|.|TRBV14
CASSQANTGELFF
TGTGCCAGCAGCCAAGCGAACACCGGGGAGCTGTTTTTT
>few|TRBJ2-7|.|TRBV7-8
CASSLGPSTYEQYF
TGTGCCAGCAGCTTAGGCCCCAGCACCTACGAGCAGTACTTC
>few|TRBJ1-2|TRBD1|TRBV11-2
CASSGRDRVYYGYTF
TGTGCCAGCAGCGGCCGGGACAGGGTATACTATGGCTACACCTTC
>.|TRBJ2-3|.|TRBV3-1
CASSPSSTTDTQYF
TGTGCCAGCAGCCCTTCTAGCACCACAGATACGCAGTATTTT
>.|TRBJ1-1|.|TRBV6-2/TRBV6-3
CASSYFPAGKTEAFF
TGTGCCAGCAGTTATTTCCCCGCAGGGAAGACTGAAGCTTTCTTT
>.|TRBJ1-1|.|TRBV20-1
CSAKRQEGSTEAFF
TGCAGTGCTAAAAGACAGGAGGGGAGCACTGAAGCTTTCTTT
>.|TRBJ1-1|.|TRBV27
CASSLDSWNTEAFF
TGTGCCAGCAGTTTGGACAGCTGGAACACTGAAGCTTTCTTT
>few|TRBJ1-5|TRBD1|TRBV6-6
CASSSRTGTNQPQHF
TGTGCCAGCAGCAGTCGGACAGGGACCAATCAGCCCCAGCATTTT
>.|TRBJ2-7|.|TRBV2
CASSGVVAEPYEQYF
TGTGCCAGCAGTGGGGTGGTAGCGGAACCCTACGAGCAGTACTTC
>few|TRBJ1-2|.|TRBV3-1
CASSQRSSYGYTF
TGTGCCAGCAGCCAAAGATCTTCCTATGGCTACACCTTC
>few|TRBJ2-1|.|TRBV11-2
CASRPGTYNEQFF
TGTGCCAGCAGGCCGGGAACCTACAATGAGCAGTTCTTC
>many|TRBJ2-6|.|TRBV4-1
CASSRPEQGPGANVLTF
TGCGCCAGCAGCCGACCCGAACAGGGACCTGGGGCCAACGTCCTGACTTTC
>.|TRBJ2-5|TRBD2|TRBV4-2
CASSQRTSGGVQETQYF
TGTGCCAGCAGCCAACGGACTAGCGGGGGGGTCCAAGAGACCCAGTACTTC
>.|TRBJ1-5|.|TRBV6-2/TRBV6-3
CASRRGANQPQHF
TGTGCCAGCAGGAGGGGGGCAAATCAGCCCCAGCATTTT
>few|TRBJ1-2|TRBD1|TRBV12-3/TRBV12-4
CASSLLDRGNGYTF
TGTGCCAGCAGTTTACTGGACAGGGGAAATGGCTACACCTTC
>few|TRBJ1-5|.|TRBV6-1
CASGTLNQPQHF
TGTGCCAGTGGGACCTTAAATCAGCCCCAGCATTTT
>few|TRBJ1-1|.|TRBV7-2
CASSLARRRAEAFF
TGTGCCAGCAGCTTAGCGCGGAGGAGGGCCGAAGCTTTCTTT
>.|TRBJ2-2|.|TRBV28
CASSFKGLAGELFF
TGTGCCAGCAGTTTCAAGGGGCTGGCCGGGGAGCTGTTTTTT
>.|TRBJ1-2|.|TRBV5-4
CASSPRLGARGYGYTF
TGTGCCAGCAGCCCTCGTTTGGGGGCGCGAGGCTATGGCTACACCTTC
>.|TRBJ1-6|TRBD1|TRBV5-6
CASSAGDRENSPLHF
TGTGCCAGCAGCGCGGGGGACAGGGAGAATTCACCCCTCCACTTT
>many|TRBJ2-3|TRBD2|TRBV12-3/TRBV12-4
CASSRAGASTDTQYF
TGTGCCAGCAGCCGAGCGGGGGCTAGCACAGATACGCAGTATTTT
>many|TRBJ1-5|.|TRBV4-1
CASSQDYGGRQPQHF
TGCGCCAGCAGCCAAGATTACGGGGGTCGCCAGCCCCAGCATTTT
>.|TRBJ2-7|.|TRBV6-2/TRBV6-3
CASSYRARTPYEQYF
TGTGCCAGCAGTTACAGAGCACGGACTCCCTACGAGCAGTACTTC
>few|TRBJ2-2|.|TRBV14
CASSIRDQPGTGELFF
TGTGCCAGCAGCATCCGGGACCAGCCAGGTACCGGGGAGCTGTTTTTT
>few|TRBJ1-5|TRBD1|TRBV4-1
CASRPSSGQLFSNQPQHF
TGCGCCAGCAGACCGAGCTCGGGACAGCTCTTTAGCAATCAGCCCCAGCATTTT
>many|TRBJ2-3|TRBD2|TRBV11-2
CASSLETSGGGTDTQYF
TGTGCCAGCAGCTTAGAAACTAGCGGGGGCGGTACAGATACGCAGTATTTT
>few|TRBJ1-4|.|TRBV5-1
CASSLAESKRVGKLFF
TGCGCCAGCAGCTTGGCCGAGTCCAAAAGGGTTGGAAAACTGTTTTTT